A single sample gave rise to the 8 T cell receptor beta chains below, sequenced in a study of cytomegalovirus exposure and HLA in healthy donors. The PCR made use of 60 Vbeta and 13 Jbeta primers. Profiled with immunoSEQ multiplex PCR; TCRdb holds only in-frame clones, not every one. The repertoire holds some 100,000 clones, with under 85% as singletons. The sample was PBMCs. These receptors all stem from a man aged 35-49 years in good health and CMV-seronegative.

This clone was counted a few times. The rearrangement links TRBV11-2 to TRBJ1-1; tentative D call: TRBD1 (5 bases). Germline CDR1 reads SGHAT; CDR2 reads FQNNGV. Deletions cut 4 bases from V and 0 bases from J, with 15 bases between. The CDR3 contains 16 residues. CDR3 sequence (DNA): TGTGCCAGCAGCTCCCCCGGAGGGGCACTGAACACTGAAGCTTTCTTT. It specifies CASSSPGGALNTEAFF.

J is TRBJ2-1 and V is TRBV6-6; 8 nucleotides line up with TRBD1. Germline CDR1 and CDR2: MNHNY and SVGAGI (reference sequence). The CDR3 is 13 residues long. J was trimmed by 8 bases and V by 5 bases; bases with no gene match: 5. The CDR3 reads CASSGDRRDEQFF. CDR3 nucleotides: TGTGCCAGCAGTGGGGACAGGAGGGATGAGCAGTTCTTC.

J is TRBJ1-2 and V is TRBV18, with 8 bases matching TRBD1. The junction had 4 bases not matched to a gene; V was cut back by 3 bases and J by 4 bases. The CDR3 runs to 14 residues. CDR1 and CDR2 from the germline V gene are KGHSH and LQKENI. The chain's CDR3 is CASSPTGAFYGYTF. The CDR3 DNA follows: TGTGCCAGCTCACCGACAGGGGCCTTCTATGGCTACACCTTC. Using reference TRBV18 and TRBJ1-2 for the parts outside the CDR3, the full variable domain is NAGVMQNPRHLVRRRGQEARLRCSPMKGHSHVYWYRQLPEEGLKFMVYLQKENIIDESGMPKERFSAEFPKEGPSILRIQQVVRGDSAAYFCASSPTGAFYGYTFGSGTRLTVV.

The chain has TRBV2 and TRBJ2-3; 8 positions match TRBD2. CDR3 length: 13 amino acids. The germline CDR1 and CDR2 sequences are SNHLY and FYNNEI. J was trimmed by 3 bases and V by 6 bases; bases with no gene match: 2. The CDR3 DNA is TGTGCCAGCAGCGGGACTAGTACAGATACGCAGTATTTT. This encodes CASSGTSTDTQYF.

V gene TRBV27 combines with J gene TRBJ2-3; TRBD1 agrees at 8 bases. Looked up from germline, CDR1 is MNHEY and CDR2 is SMNVEV (reference sequence). The CDR3 spans 14 residues. With V trimmed by 2 bases and J by 3 bases, 1 base remained unmatched. CDR3 nucleotide sequence: TGTGCCAGCAGTTTAGACAGGGGAACAGATACGCAGTATTTT. It codes for CASSLDRGTDTQYF.

The V and J genes are TRBV5-1 and TRBJ2-3; D is perhaps TRBD2 (5 bases). V lost 0 bases to trimming and J lost 1 base, with 12 bases between them. The germline CDR1 and CDR2 sequences are SGHRS and YFSETQ. The CDR3 extends over 16 amino acids. DNA for the CDR3: TGCGCCAGCAGCTTGGCGGGCGGGCCAGGCACAGATACGCAGTATTTT. Amino acids: CASSLAGGPGTDTQYF. Drawing the rest from reference TRBV5-1 and TRBJ2-3, the complete variable domain is KAGVTQTPRYLIKTRGQQVTLSCSPISGHRSVSWYQQTPGQGLQFLFEYFSETQRNKGNFPGRFSGRQFSNSRSEMNVSTLELGDSALYLCASSLAGGPGTDTQYFGPGTRLTVL.

This CDR3 reads CASSLTGTGVNTDTQYF. CDR3 DNA: TGTGCCAGCTCACTAACCGGGACAGGGGTTAACACAGATACGCAGTATTTT. The J gene is TRBJ2-3, the V gene TRBV18, with 10 bases that match TRBD1. Germline V lookup: CDR1 KGHSH, CDR2 LQKENI. Unmatched junction bases numbered 9, after V lost 4 bases and J lost 2 bases. The CDR3 extends over 17 amino acids.

Written as DNA, the CDR3 is TGTGCCAGCTCAACAGGCTCCTACAATGAGCAGTTCTTC. Protein: CASSTGSYNEQFF. This sequence joins TRBV6-5 and TRBJ2-1; TRBD1 might be the D (5 bases). Germline CDR1 reads MNHEY; CDR2 reads SVGAGI. Trimming stripped 8 bases from V and 0 bases from J, with 8 bases between. This CDR3 has 13 residues.